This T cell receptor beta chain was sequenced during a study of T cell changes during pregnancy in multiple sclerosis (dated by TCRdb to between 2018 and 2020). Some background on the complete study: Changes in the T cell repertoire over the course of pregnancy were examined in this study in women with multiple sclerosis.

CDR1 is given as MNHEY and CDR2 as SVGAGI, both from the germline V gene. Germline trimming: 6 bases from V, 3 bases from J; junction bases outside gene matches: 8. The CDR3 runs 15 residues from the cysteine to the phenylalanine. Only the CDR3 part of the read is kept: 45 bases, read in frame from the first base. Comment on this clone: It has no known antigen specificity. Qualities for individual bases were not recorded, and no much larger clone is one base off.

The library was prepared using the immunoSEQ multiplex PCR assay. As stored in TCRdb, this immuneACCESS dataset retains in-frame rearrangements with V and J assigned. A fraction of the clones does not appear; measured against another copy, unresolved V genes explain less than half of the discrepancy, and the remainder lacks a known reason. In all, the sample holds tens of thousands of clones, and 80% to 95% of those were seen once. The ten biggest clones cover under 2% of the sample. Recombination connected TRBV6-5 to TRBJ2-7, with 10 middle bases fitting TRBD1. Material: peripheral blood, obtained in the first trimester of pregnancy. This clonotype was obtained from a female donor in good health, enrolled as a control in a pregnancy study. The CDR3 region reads CASRRRQGAFYEQYF. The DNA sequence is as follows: TGTGCCAGCAGGCGAAGACAGGGGGCCTTCTACGAGCAGTACTTC.